The 26 T cell receptor beta chains presented below share a single source sample, sequenced in a study of cytomegalovirus exposure and HLA in healthy donors. Researchers ran the PCR with 60 Vbeta and 13 Jbeta primers. The data were produced by immunoSEQ multiplex PCR, yet TCRdb's version contains in-frame clones alone and is incomplete. The table lists roughly 100,000 clones, approximately 81% of them singletons. Sequenced input: PBMCs. These receptors all stem from a man aged 25 to 45 in good health and CMV-seronegative.

The chain couples TRBV7-2 to TRBJ2-7, with 9 bases that match TRBD1. The CDR3 has 14 residues. With 7 bases clipped from V and 5 bases from J, the junction kept 9 bases outside the gene matches. The germline gives CDR1 SGHTA, CDR2 FQGNSA. The CDR3 reads CASNPGTGLHEQYF. The CDR3 nucleotides read TGTGCCAGCAACCCCGGGACAGGGTTACACGAGCAGTACTTC.

The chain carries TRBV7-9 and TRBJ1-1, with D possibly being TRBD1 (5 bases). V lost 8 bases to trimming and J lost 0 bases, with 16 bases between them. CDR3 length: 15 amino acids. In germline, CDR1 is SEHNR, CDR2 FQNEAQ (reference sequence). Here the CDR3 DNA reads TGTGCCAGCTCGATGGGGGGGACCATGAACACTGAAGCTTTCTTT. It yields the protein CASSMGGTMNTEAFF.

The chain carries TRBV6-5 and TRBJ1-1, with D perhaps matching TRBD1 (5 bases). The germline V gene has CDR1 MNHEY and CDR2 SVGAGI. This CDR3 spans 13 amino acids. V dropped 2 bases and J dropped 10 bases, with 14 bases sitting between them. In DNA form, the CDR3 reads TGTGCCAGCAGTTACACAAAGGGGAAGGGAGCTTTCTTT. Translated: CASSYTKGKGAFF.

This chain joins TRBV19 and TRBJ1-4; the match to TRBD1 covers 9 bases. V dropped 4 bases and J dropped 8; count of bases not matched to a gene: 5. The length of the CDR3 is 14 residues. The germline gives CDR1 LNHDA, CDR2 SQIVND (reference sequence). This CDR3 is CASSTDRGREKLFF. The DNA of the CDR3 is TGTGCCAGTAGTACGGACAGGGGCCGGGAAAAACTGTTTTTT. The full variable domain, with the rest looked up from reference TRBV19 and TRBJ1-4, is DGGITQSPKYLFRKEGQNVTLSCEQNLNHDAMYWYRQDPGQGLRLIYYSQIVNDFQKGDIAEGYSVSREKKESFPLTVTSAQKNPTAFYLCASSTDRGREKLFFGSGTQLSVL.

V and J are TRBV5-8 and TRBJ2-4, with 11 bases fitting TRBD1. Trimming took 4 bases from V and 6 from J; bases not matched to a gene: 6. Per the germline V gene, CDR1 is SGHTS and CDR2 is YDEGEE. The CDR3 spans 15 residues. DNA for the CDR3: TGTGCCAGCAGCAGTACCGGGACAGGGGGAAACATTCAGTACTTC. It encodes CASSSTGTGGNIQYF. The variable domain in full, with the rest retrieved from reference TRBV5-8 and TRBJ2-4, is EAGVTQSPTHLIKTRGQQATLRCSPISGHTSVYWYQQALGLGLQFLLWYDEGEERNRGNFPPRFSGRQFPNYSSELNVNALELEDSALYLCASSSTGTGGNIQYFGAGTRLSVL.

J is TRBJ2-5 and V is TRBV15; 9 nucleotides align to TRBD1. Germline V gives CDR1 LNHNV, CDR2 YYDKDF (reference sequence). This CDR3 is 14 amino acids long. Trimming removed 7 bases from V and 2 bases from J; junction bases left unmatched: 5. CDR3 loop: CATTADRGQETQYF. The DNA for the CDR3 is TGTGCCACCACGGCAGACAGGGGGCAAGAGACCCAGTACTTC.

This clone was counted a few times. CDR3 sequence (DNA): TGTGCCAGCAGTGCGCGCGGCAATTCATTAGATCAGCCCCAGCATTTT. This codes for CASSARGNSLDQPQHF. V gene TRBV25-1 combines with J gene TRBJ1-5; D remains ambiguous. The CDR3 sequence is 16 residues long. Trimming left V 4 bases short and J 5 bases short, with 18 bases between. Germline CDR1 is MGHDK and CDR2 is SYGVNS.

The CDR3 sequence is CASSPSGRGEQYF. CDR3 nucleotide sequence: TGTGCCAGCAGCCCGAGCGGGAGGGGCGAGCAGTACTTC. The V gene is TRBV7-2, the J gene TRBJ2-7, with 10 bases fitting TRBD2. The J segment lost 6 bases and the V segment lost 5 bases, leaving 4 bases of the junction unmatched. The length of the CDR3 is 13 residues. CDR1 SGHTA and CDR2 FQGNSA come from the germline V gene. Filled out from reference TRBV7-2 and TRBJ2-7, the complete variable domain reads GAGVSQSPSNKVTEKGKDVELRCDPISGHTALYWYRQSLGQGLEFLIYFQGNSAPDKSGLPSDRFSAERTGGSVSTLTIQRTQQEDSAVYLCASSPSGRGEQYFGPGTRLTVT.

The V call is TRBV19, the J call TRBJ1-5, with a possible D match to TRBD1 (5 bases). CDR3 length equals 16 residues. Trimming took off 0 bases at V and 2 bases at J, with 11 bases between the two ends. Germline CDR1 is LNHDA and CDR2 is SQIVND (reference sequence). CDR3 loop: CASSIDPAGGNQPQHF. The CDR3 nucleotides read TGTGCCAGTAGTATAGATCCCGCGGGGGGCAATCAGCCCCAGCATTTT.

The chain couples TRBV6-5 to TRBJ2-7; the match to TRBD1 covers 7 bases. The V gene's germline CDR1 is MNHEY and CDR2 SVGAGI. The junction had 6 bases not matched to a gene; V was cut back by 5 bases and J by 2 bases. This CDR3 region has 14 residues. The CDR3 region is CASSERQGPYEQYF. The CDR3, as DNA: TGTGCCAGCAGTGAAAGACAGGGCCCCTACGAGCAGTACTTC.

This clone was found a few times. This rearrangement joins TRBV14 to TRBJ2-3, with 11 bases matching TRBD2. From germline, CDR1 is SGHDN and CDR2 FVKESK. V gave up 4 bases and J gave up 2 bases; unmatched junction bases: 8. The length of the CDR3 is 17 residues. CDR3 residues: CASSPLGTSGITDTQYF. The CDR3 bases are TGTGCCAGCAGCCCCCTCGGGACTAGCGGCATCACAGATACGCAGTATTTT.

V gene TRBV29-1 combines with J gene TRBJ2-3; 11 bases are shared with TRBD2. CDR1 and CDR2 from the germline V gene are SQVTM and ANQGSEA. Losses at the gene ends were 6 bases for V and 0 bases for J; bases not matched to a gene: 5. This CDR3 region has 15 residues. CDR3 sequence reads: CSVIRTSGSTDTQYF. Written as DNA, the CDR3 is TGCAGCGTAATCCGGACTAGCGGGAGCACAGATACGCAGTATTTT.

V gene TRBV6-5 combines with J gene TRBJ2-5; D gene uncertain. Per the germline V gene, CDR1 is MNHEY and CDR2 is SVGAGI. This CDR3 comprises 12 residues. V lost 8 bases to trimming and J lost 7 bases, with 14 bases between them. CDR3 amino acids: CASATRDGTQYF. As DNA, the CDR3 is TGTGCCAGCGCCACGCGCGATGGGACCCAGTACTTC.

This clone has just one count. The chain uses TRBV7-9 and TRBJ2-3; D not resolved. CDR1 is SEHNR and CDR2 is FQNEAQ in the germline V gene (reference sequence). The ends were cut back, 4 bases at V and 0 bases at J, with 2 bases in the middle. CDR3 size: 12 residues. The CDR3 bases are TGTGCCAGCAGCTCAAGCACAGATACGCAGTATTTT. Its translation: CASSSSTDTQYF.

The gene calls are TRBV6-5 and TRBJ2-7, with D maybe TRBD1 (6 bases). The CDR3 extends over 13 amino acids. Trimming took off 6 bases at V and 2 bases at J, with 11 bases between the two ends. Germline CDR1 and CDR2: MNHEY and SVGAGI. CDR3 DNA sequence: TGTGCCAGCAGCTCTACAGGGCCCTACGAGCAGTACTTC. Protein: CASSSTGPYEQYF.

This clone was counted a single time. This sequence joins TRBV5-4 and TRBJ2-5; D is ambiguous. V gave up 0 bases and J gave up 0 bases, with 6 bases separating them. This CDR3 has 14 amino acids. Germline loops: CDR1 SGHNT, CDR2 YYREEE (reference sequence). CDR3 sequence (DNA): TGTGCCAGCAGCTTGGTTAGAGACCAAGAGACCCAGTACTTC. It translates to CASSLVRDQETQYF.

The sample holds a few counts of this clone. The V call is TRBV2, the J call TRBJ1-4; 8 nucleotides agree with TRBD1. Germline V CDR1 and CDR2: SNHLY, FYNNEI. CDR3 length equals 13 residues. The trim removed 7 bases at V and 8 bases at J, leaving 6 bases unmatched. Here the CDR3 DNA reads TGTGCCAGCAACAGACAGGGGAGAGAAAAACTGTTTTTT. This encodes CASNRQGREKLFF.

This clone showed up just a few times. The chain carries TRBV19 and TRBJ1-2, with 7 bases aligning to TRBD1. Germline V lookup: CDR1 LNHDA, CDR2 SQIVND (reference sequence). The V and J ends lost 5 bases and 2 bases, in that order; junction bases with no gene match: 2. This CDR3 region has 13 residues. In DNA form, the CDR3 reads TGTGCCAGTAGTCTGGGACAGAACTATGGCTACACCTTC. Residues: CASSLGQNYGYTF.

This CDR3 reads CASSLVERAWDTDTQYF. The CDR3 nucleotides are TGTGCCAGCAGCTTAGTCGAGAGGGCTTGGGACACAGATACGCAGTATTTT. This chain links TRBV7-6 with TRBJ2-3, with TRBD2 as a possible D gene (5 bases). With 1 base removed from V and 2 bases from J, the gap between germline ends came to 16 bases. The CDR3 runs to 17 residues. CDR1 is SGHVS and CDR2 is FNYEAQ in the germline V gene. The full variable domain, its missing parts supplied by reference TRBV7-6 and TRBJ2-3, is GAGVSQSPRYKVTKRGQDVALRCDPISGHVSLYWYRQALGQGPEFLTYFNYEAQQDKSGLPNDRFSAERPEGSISTLTIQRTEQRDSAMYRCASSLVERAWDTDTQYFGPGTRLTVL.

V and J are TRBV4-3 and TRBJ2-7, with no clear D. CDR1 and CDR2 from the germline V gene are LGHNA and YSLEER. The CDR3 sequence is 14 residues long. With 0 bases removed from V and 1 base from J, the gap between germline ends came to 7 bases. Here the CDR3 DNA reads TGCGCCAGCAGCCAAGATACTGCTTCCTACGAGCAGTACTTC. Translation gives CASSQDTASYEQYF.

The chain is built from TRBV7-8 and TRBJ2-5, with TRBD2 identical over 11 bases. The DNA end favors TRBJ2-7, so the J call may be wrong. The CDR3 is 14 residues long. The germline CDR1 and CDR2 sequences are SGHVS and FQNEAQ. The CDR3 protein is CASSFSGGAYEQYF. The CDR3 DNA follows: TGTGCCAGCAGCTTTAGCGGGGGGGCTTACGAGCAGTACTTC.

This rearrangement joins TRBV27 to TRBJ2-3, with 10 bases matching TRBD2. V was clipped by 2 bases and J by 6 bases; unmatched bases: 17. Germline V gives CDR1 MNHEY, CDR2 SMNVEV (reference sequence). The CDR3 is 19 amino acids. Here the CDR3 reads CASSLAGGLAGVVRDTQYF. CDR3 bases: TGTGCCAGCAGTTTAGCAGGGGGCCTAGCGGGAGTAGTTAGGGATACGCAGTATTTT.

The chain employs TRBV5-1 and TRBJ2-3; no clear D. CDR1 SGHRS and CDR2 YFSETQ come from the germline V gene. V dropped 1 base and J dropped 1 base, with 13 bases sitting between them. This CDR3 is 16 amino acids long. CDR3 in DNA: TGCGCCAGCAGCTTGAGACCGACGCAGGGCACAGATACGCAGTATTTT. It is translated as CASSLRPTQGTDTQYF.

The genes are TRBV18 and TRBJ1-1; TRBD1 matches 8 bases. CDR1 KGHSH and CDR2 LQKENI come from the germline V gene. After removal of 5 bases from V and 2 bases from J, the junction contained 4 bases not matched to a gene. The CDR3 runs 14 residues. In DNA form, the CDR3 reads TGTGCCAGCTCAGACAGGGGCGGTAACACTGAAGCTTTCTTT. The encoded protein is CASSDRGGNTEAFF.

The rearrangement links TRBV7-9 to TRBJ2-7; the match to TRBD1 covers 7 bases. Germline assignment: CDR1 SEHNR and CDR2 FQNEAQ (reference sequence). J lost 3 bases, V lost 8 bases, and 4 bases had no gene match. This CDR3 comprises 12 residues. Here the CDR3 DNA reads TGTGCCAGCGGACAGGAGTACTACGAGCAGTACTTC. As protein: CASGQEYYEQYF.

The V call is TRBV10-2, the J call TRBJ2-3; 9 nucleotides match TRBD1. Germline V lookup: CDR1 WSHSY, CDR2 SAAADI. The CDR3 loop spans 15 amino acids. The ends lost 8 bases at V and 2 bases at J; junction bases unmatched: 8. The CDR3 DNA sequence: TGCGCCAGCGCCTGGACAGGGGAGATCACAGATACGCAGTATTTT. This gives the protein CASAWTGEITDTQYF.